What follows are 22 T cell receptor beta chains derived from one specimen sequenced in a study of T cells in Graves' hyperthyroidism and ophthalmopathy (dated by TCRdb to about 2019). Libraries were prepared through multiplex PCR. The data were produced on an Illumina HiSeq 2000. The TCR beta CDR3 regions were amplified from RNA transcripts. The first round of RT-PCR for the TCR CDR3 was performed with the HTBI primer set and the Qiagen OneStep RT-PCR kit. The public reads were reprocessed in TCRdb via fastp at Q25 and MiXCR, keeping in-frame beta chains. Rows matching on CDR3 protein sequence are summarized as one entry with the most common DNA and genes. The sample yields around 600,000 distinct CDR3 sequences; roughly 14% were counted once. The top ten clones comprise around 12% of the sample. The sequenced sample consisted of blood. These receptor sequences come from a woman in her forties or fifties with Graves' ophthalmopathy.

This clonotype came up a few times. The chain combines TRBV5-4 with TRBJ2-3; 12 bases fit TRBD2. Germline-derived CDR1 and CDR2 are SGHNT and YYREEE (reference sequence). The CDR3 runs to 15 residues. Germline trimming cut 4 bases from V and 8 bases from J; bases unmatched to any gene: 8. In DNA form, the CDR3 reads TGTGCCAGCAGCACTAGACTAGCGGGAGTCGGTACGCAGTATTTT. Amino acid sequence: CASSTRLAGVGTQYF.

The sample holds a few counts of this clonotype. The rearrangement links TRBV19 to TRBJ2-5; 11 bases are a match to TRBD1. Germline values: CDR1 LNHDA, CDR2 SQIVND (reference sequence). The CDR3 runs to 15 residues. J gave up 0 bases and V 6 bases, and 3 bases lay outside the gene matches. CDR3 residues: CASSRDRGYQETQYF. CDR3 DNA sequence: TGTGCCAGTAGCCGGGACAGGGGGTACCAAGAGACCCAGTACTTC.

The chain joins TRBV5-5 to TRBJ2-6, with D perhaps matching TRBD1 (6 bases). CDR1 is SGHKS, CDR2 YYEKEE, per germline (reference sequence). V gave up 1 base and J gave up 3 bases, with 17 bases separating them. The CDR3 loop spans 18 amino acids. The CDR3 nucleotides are TGTGCCAGCAGCTTGAGTGGGCCAGGGGCCGGTGGGGCCAACGTCCTGACTTTC. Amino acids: CASSLSGPGAGGANVLTF.

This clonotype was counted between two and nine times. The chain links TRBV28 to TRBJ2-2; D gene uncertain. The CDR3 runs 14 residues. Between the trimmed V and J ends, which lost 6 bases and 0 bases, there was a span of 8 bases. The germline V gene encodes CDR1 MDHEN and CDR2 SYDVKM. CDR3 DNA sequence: TGTGCCAGCAGCCGGCATCCGAACACCGGGGAGCTGTTTTTT. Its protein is CASSRHPNTGELFF. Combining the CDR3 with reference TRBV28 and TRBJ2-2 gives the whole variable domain DVKVTQSSRYLVKRTGEKVFLECVQDMDHENMFWYRQDPGLGLRLIYFSYDVKMKEKGDIPEGYSVSREKKERFSLILESASTNQTSMYLCASSRHPNTGELFFGEGSRLTVL.

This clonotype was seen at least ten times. CDR3 DNA: TGTGCCAGCAGTTCCTACAGGGCGGAGGGCTACACCTTC. Translating gives CASSSYRAEGYTF. This chain connects TRBV12-3 or TRBV12-4 to TRBJ1-2, with D possibly matching TRBD1 (6 bases). The CDR3 length is 13 residues. V was cut by 4 bases and J by 8 bases, with 14 bases left in between.

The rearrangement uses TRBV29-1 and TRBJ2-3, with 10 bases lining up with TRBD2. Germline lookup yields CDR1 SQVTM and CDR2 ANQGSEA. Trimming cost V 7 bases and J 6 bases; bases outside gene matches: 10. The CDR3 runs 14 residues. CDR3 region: CSAESSGSMDTQYF. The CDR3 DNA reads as TGCAGCGCCGAATCTAGCGGGAGTATGGATACGCAGTATTTT.

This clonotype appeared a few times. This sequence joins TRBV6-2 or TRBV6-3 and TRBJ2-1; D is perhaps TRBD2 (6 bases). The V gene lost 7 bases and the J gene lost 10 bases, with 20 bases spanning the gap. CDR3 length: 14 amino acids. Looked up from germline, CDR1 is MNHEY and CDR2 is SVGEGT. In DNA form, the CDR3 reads TGTGCCAGCACCACCTCCTACAATGGGGGGGAGCAGTTCTTC. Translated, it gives CASTTSYNGGEQFF.

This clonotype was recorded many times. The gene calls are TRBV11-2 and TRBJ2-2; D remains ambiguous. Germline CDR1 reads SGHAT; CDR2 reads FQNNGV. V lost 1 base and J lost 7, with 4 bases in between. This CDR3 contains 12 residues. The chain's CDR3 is CASSLVIGELFF. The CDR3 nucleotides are TGTGCCAGCAGCTTAGTGATCGGGGAGCTGTTTTTT.

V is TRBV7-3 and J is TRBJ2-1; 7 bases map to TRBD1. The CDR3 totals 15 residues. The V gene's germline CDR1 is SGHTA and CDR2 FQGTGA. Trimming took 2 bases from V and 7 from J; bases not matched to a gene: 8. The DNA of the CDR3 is TGTGCCAGCAGCTTAGGGCCAGGGGGTGGTAATGAGCAGTTCTTC. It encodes CASSLGPGGGNEQFF.

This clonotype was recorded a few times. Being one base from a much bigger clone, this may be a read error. The CDR3 DNA sequence: TGTGCCAGCAGCCGTAACCGAGCGGGAGGTGGGGAGACCCGGTACTTC. Translated: CASSRNRAGGGETRYF. The chain couples TRBV7-9 to TRBJ2-5, with 9 bases lining up with TRBD2. The germline V gene encodes CDR1 SEHNR and CDR2 FQNEAQ (reference sequence). CDR3 length: 16 amino acids.

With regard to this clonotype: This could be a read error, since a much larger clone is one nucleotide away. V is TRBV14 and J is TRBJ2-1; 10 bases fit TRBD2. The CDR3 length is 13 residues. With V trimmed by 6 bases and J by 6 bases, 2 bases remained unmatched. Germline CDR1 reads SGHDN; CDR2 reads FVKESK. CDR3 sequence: CASRRTSGNEQFF. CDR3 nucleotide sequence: TGTGCCAGCAGGCGGACTAGCGGCAATGAGCAGTTCTTC.

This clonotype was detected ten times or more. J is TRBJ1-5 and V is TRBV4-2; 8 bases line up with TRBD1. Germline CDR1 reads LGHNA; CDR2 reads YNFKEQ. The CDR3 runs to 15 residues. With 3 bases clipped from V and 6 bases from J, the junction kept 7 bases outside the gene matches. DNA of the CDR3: TGTGCCAGCAGCCAGGAGGACAGGGACCCTCAGCCCCAGCATTTT. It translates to CASSQEDRDPQPQHF.

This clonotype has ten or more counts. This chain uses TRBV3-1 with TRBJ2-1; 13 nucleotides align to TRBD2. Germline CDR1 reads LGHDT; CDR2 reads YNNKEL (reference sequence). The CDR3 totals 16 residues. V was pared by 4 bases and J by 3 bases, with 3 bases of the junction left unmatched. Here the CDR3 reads CASSRTSGRVYNEQFF. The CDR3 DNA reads TGTGCCAGCAGCCGAACTAGCGGGAGGGTCTACAATGAGCAGTTCTTC.

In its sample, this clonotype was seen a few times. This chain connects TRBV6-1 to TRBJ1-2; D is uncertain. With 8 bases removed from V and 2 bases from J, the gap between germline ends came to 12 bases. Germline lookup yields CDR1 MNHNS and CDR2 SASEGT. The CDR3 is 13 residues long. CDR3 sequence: CASGRKPNYGYTF. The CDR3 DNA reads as TGTGCCAGCGGCCGGAAACCAAACTATGGCTACACCTTC.

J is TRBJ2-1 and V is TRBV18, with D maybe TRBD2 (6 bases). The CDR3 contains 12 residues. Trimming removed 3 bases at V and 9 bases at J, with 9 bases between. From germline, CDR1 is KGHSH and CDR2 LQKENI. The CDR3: CASSPSGIEQFF. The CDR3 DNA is TGTGCCAGCTCACCTAGCGGAATTGAGCAGTTCTTC.

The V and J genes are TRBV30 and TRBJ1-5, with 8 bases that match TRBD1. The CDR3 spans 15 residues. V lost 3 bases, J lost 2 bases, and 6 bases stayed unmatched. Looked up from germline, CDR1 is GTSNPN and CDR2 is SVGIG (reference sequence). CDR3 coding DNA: TGTGCCTGGAGCGCGACAGGGGTCGGCAATCAGCCCCAGCATTTT. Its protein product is CAWSATGVGNQPQHF.

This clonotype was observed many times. CDR3 loop: CASRPPRQGLGEQFF. The CDR3 nucleotides are TGTGCCAGCAGACCCCCGAGACAGGGGCTCGGTGAGCAGTTCTTC. The rearrangement uses TRBV6-1 and TRBJ2-1, with 8 bases identical to TRBD1. This CDR3 is built from 15 residues. CDR1 is MNHNS, CDR2 SASEGT, per germline. Trimming took 6 bases from V and 9 from J; bases not matched to a gene: 13.

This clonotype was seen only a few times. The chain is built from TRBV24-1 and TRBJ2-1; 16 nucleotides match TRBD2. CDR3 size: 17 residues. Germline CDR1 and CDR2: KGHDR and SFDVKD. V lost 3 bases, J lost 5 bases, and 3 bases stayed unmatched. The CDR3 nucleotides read TGTGCCACCAGTGATCCTGGGACTAGCGGGAGGGACAATGAGCAGTTCTTC. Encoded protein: CATSDPGTSGRDNEQFF.

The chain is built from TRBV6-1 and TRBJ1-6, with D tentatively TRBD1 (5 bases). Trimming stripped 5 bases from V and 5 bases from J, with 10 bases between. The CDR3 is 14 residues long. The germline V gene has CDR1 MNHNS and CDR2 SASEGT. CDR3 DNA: TGTGCCAGCAGTTCCCAGGGAAATAATTCACCCCTCCACTTT. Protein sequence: CASSSQGNNSPLHF.

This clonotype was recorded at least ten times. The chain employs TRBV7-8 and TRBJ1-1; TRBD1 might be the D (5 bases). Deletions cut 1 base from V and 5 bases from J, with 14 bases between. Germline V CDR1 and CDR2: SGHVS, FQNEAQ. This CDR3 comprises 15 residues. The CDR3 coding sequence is TGTGCCAGCAGCTTAGATAACGGCAAGGGGACTGAAGCTTTCTTT. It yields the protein CASSLDNGKGTEAFF.

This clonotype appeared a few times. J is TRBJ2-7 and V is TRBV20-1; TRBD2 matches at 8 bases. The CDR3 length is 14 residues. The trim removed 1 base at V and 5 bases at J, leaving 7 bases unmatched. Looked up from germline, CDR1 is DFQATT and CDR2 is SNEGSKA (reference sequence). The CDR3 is CSARVLSGKDEQYF. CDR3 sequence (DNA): TGCAGTGCTAGAGTGCTTAGCGGGAAGGACGAGCAGTACTTC.

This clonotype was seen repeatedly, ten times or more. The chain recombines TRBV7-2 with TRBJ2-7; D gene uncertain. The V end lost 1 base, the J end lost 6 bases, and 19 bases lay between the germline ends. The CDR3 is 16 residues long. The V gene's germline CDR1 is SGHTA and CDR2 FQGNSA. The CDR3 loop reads CASSLGSGLKVAEQYF. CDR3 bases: TGTGCCAGCAGCTTAGGGAGTGGGCTAAAGGTCGCCGAGCAGTACTTC.